The clone carrying this TCR beta chain has just a few counts. Per germline, CDR1 MNHEY and CDR2 SVGEGT. V lost 6 bases and J lost 7, with 16 bases in between. The CDR3 has 13 residues. TCRdb itself ran the 5' RACE reads through MiXCR, one entry per CDR3 protein. Counted here are about 120,000 distinct CDR3 sequences, roughly a tenth occurring once; the ten biggest clones make up 24%. The record originates from a study of spatial heterogeneity in lung cancer. The time point is: blood at routine non-recurrence follow-up after resection. The sequence came from a female donor with early-stage non-small cell lung cancer. V and J are TRBV6-2 or TRBV6-3 and TRBJ2-7; no clear D. Specimen: PBMCs, collected at follow-up. CDR3 region: CASRKSAPSEQYV. CDR3 in DNA: TGTGCCAGCAGAAAATCGGCTCCCTCTGAGCAGTACGTC.